This T cell receptor beta chain came from a study of T-cell reconstitution after alpha-beta-depleted transplantation in children. V lost 3 bases to trimming and J lost 7 bases, with 16 bases between them. CDR1 and CDR2 from the germline V gene are MGHRA and YSYEKL. There are 15 residues in the CDR3. The library targeted TCRbeta and was prepared with unique molecular identifiers. One entry per CDR3 protein, called by TCRdb with MiXCR from the PCR reads. The sample has 600,000 to 700,000 distinct CDR3 sequences, roughly 17% seen once. The chain recombines TRBV4-1 with TRBJ2-1; tentatively, D is TRBD1 (6 bases). The sample was PBMCs from the stem cell graft donor, taken from the stem cell graft. The source is a human donor who donated a stem cell graft to a child with acute myeloid leukemia. The CDR3 loop is CASSHGQFMRNEQFF. The CDR3 bases are TGCGCCAGCAGCCACGGACAGTTTATGCGGAATGAGCAGTTCTTC.